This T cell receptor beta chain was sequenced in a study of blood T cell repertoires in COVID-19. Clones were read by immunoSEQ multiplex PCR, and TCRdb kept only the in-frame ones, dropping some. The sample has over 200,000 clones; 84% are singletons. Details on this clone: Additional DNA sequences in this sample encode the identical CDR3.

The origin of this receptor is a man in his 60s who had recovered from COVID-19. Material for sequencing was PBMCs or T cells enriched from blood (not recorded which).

The CDR3 is CASSLDRKNTEAFF. The DNA for the CDR3 is TGTGCCAGTAGCCTTGACAGAAAGAACACTGAAGCTTTCTTT. The chain carries TRBV19 and TRBJ1-1; D may be TRBD1 (5 bases). In germline, CDR1 is LNHDA, CDR2 SQIVND (reference sequence). The V gene lost 6 bases and the J gene lost 1 base, with 12 bases spanning the gap. The CDR3 runs 14 residues.